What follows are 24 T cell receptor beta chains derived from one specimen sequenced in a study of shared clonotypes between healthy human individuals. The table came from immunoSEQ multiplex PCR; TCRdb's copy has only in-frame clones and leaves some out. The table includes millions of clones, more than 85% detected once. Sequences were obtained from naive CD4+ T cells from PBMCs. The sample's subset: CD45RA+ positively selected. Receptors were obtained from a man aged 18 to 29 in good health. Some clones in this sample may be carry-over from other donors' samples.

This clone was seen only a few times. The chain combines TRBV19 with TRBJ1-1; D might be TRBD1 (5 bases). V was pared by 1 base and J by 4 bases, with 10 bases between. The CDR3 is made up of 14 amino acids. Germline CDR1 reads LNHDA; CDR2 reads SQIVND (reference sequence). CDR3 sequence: CASSIVQDGTEAFF. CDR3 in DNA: TGTGCCAGTAGTATAGTACAGGACGGCACTGAAGCTTTCTTT.

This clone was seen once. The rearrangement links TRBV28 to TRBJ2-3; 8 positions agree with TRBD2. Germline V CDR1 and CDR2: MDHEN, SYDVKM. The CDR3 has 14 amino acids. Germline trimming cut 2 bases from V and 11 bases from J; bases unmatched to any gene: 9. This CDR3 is CASSLTTSGLGQYF. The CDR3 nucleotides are TGTGCCAGCAGTTTAACCACTAGCGGCCTAGGGCAGTATTTT.

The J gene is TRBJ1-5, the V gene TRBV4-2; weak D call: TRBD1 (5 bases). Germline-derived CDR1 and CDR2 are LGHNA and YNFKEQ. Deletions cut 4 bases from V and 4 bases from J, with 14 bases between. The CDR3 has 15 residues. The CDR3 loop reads CASSPEGQLNQPQHF. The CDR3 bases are TGTGCCAGCAGCCCCGAGGGGCAGCTAAATCAGCCCCAGCATTTT.

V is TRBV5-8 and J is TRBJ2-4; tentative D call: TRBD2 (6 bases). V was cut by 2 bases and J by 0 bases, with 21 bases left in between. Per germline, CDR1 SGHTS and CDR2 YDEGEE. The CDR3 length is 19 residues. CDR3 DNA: TGTGCCAGCAGCTTTATGGTTGGTCGCGGGACTTTAGCCAAAAACATTCAGTACTTC. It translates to CASSFMVGRGTLAKNIQYF.

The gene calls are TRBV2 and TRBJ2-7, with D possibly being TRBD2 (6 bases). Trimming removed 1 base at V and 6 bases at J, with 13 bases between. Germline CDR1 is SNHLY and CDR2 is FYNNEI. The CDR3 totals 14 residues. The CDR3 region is CASSEGAAGSEQYF. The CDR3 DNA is TGTGCCAGCAGTGAAGGGGCCGCGGGATCCGAGCAGTACTTC.

The CDR3 region is CASSSEATNEKLFF. CDR3 in DNA: TGCGCCAGCAGCTCAGAAGCAACTAATGAAAAACTGTTTTTT. The gene calls are TRBV5-1 and TRBJ1-4, with unresolved D. V lost 3 bases to trimming and J lost 0 bases, with 6 bases between them. The CDR3 runs 14 residues. The V gene's germline CDR1 is SGHRS and CDR2 YFSETQ. Full variable domain (missing parts from reference TRBV5-1 and TRBJ1-4): KAGVTQTPRYLIKTRGQQVTLSCSPISGHRSVSWYQQTPGQGLQFLFEYFSETQRNKGNFPGRFSGRQFSNSRSEMNVSTLELGDSALYLCASSSEATNEKLFFGSGTQLSVL.

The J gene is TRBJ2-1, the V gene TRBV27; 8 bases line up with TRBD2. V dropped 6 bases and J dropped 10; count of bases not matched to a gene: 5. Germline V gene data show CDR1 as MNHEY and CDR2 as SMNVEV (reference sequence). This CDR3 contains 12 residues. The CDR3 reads CASRTGGREQFF. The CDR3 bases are TGTGCCAGCAGAACGGGGGGGAGGGAGCAGTTCTTC.

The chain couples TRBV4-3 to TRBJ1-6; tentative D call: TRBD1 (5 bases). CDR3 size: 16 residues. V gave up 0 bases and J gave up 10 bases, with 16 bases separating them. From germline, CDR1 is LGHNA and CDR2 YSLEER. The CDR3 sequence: CASSQDASGKWSPLHF. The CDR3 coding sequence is TGCGCCAGCAGCCAAGATGCATCAGGGAAATGGTCACCCCTCCACTTT.

The CDR3 nucleotides are TGTGCCAGCATCCCTGGGACTTTCTATAGCTCCTACAATGAGCAGTTCTTC. This codes for CASIPGTFYSSYNEQFF. The V gene is TRBV11-2, the J gene TRBJ2-1; D might be TRBD2 (6 bases). CDR3 length: 17 residues. Trimming shortened V by 7 bases and J by 0 bases, and 19 bases separated the two germline ends. Germline CDR1 reads SGHAT; CDR2 reads FQNNGV.

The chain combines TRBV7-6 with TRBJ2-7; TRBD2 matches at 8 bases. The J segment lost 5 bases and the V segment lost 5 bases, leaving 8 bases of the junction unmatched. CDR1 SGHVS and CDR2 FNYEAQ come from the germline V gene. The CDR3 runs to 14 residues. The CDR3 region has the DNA TGTGCCAGCAGCCTGGGACTAGGGTTCCACGAGCAGTACTTC. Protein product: CASSLGLGFHEQYF.

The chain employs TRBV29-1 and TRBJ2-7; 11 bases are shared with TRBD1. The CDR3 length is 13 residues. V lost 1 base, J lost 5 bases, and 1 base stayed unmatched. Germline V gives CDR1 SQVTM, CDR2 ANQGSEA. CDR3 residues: CSVEGTGGNEQYF. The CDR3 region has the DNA TGCAGCGTTGAAGGGACAGGGGGCAACGAGCAGTACTTC.

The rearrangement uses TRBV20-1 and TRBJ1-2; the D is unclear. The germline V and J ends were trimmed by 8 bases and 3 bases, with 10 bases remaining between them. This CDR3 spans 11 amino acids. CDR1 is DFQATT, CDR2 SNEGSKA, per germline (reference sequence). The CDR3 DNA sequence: TGCAGTACCCGACGGGACTATGGCTACACCTTC. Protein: CSTRRDYGYTF.

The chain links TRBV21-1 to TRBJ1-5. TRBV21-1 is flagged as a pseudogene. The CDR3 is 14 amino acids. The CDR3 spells CASGQAGVNQPQHF. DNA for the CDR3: TGTGCCAGCGGCCAGGCTGGGGTCAATCAGCCCCAGCATTTT.

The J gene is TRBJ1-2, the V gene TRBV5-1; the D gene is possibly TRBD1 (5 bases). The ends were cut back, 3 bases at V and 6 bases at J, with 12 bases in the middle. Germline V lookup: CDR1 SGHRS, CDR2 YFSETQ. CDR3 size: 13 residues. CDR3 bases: TGCGCCAGCAGCTATTCCGGCAGGGATGGCTACACCTTC. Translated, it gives CASSYSGRDGYTF.

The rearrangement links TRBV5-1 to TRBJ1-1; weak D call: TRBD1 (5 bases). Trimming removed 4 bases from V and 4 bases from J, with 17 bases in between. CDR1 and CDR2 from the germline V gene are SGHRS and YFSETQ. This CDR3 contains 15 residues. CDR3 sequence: CASSQGQGGGTEAFF. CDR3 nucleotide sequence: TGCGCCAGCAGCCAAGGCCAGGGCGGGGGCACTGAAGCTTTCTTT.

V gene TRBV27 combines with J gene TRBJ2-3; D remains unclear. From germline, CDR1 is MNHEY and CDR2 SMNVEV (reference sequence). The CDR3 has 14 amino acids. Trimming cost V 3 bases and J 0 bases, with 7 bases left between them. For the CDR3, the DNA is TGTGCCAGCAGTTTTTTTCCAAGCACAGATACGCAGTATTTT. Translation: CASSFFPSTDTQYF.

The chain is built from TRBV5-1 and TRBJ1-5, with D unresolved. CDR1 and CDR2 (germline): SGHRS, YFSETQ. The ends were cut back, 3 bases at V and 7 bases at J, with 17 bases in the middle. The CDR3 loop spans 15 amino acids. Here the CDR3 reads CASSSGPEGGQPQHF. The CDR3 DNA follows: TGCGCCAGCAGCTCCGGGCCGGAGGGAGGGCAGCCCCAGCATTTT.

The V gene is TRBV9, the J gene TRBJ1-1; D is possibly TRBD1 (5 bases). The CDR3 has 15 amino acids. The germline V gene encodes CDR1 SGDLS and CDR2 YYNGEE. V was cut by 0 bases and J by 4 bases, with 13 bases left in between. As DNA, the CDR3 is TGTGCCAGCAGCGTAGCTCCAGGGTTGAGCACTGAAGCTTTCTTT. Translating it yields CASSVAPGLSTEAFF. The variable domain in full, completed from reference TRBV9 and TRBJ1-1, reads DSGVTQTPKHLITATGQRVTLRCSPRSGDLSVYWYQQSLDQGLQFLIQYYNGEERAKGNILERFSAQQFPDLHSELNLSSLELGDSALYFCASSVAPGLSTEAFFGQGTRLTVV.

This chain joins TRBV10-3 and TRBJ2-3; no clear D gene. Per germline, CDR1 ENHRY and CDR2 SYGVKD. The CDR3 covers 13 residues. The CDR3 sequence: CAGSAAGTDTQYF. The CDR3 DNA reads TGTGCGGGGTCGGCAGCCGGGACAGATACGCAGTATTTT.

The CDR3 sequence: CASSLSGTGDGNTIYF. The CDR3 nucleotides read TGTGCCAGCAGCTTATCCGGGACAGGGGACGGAAACACCATATATTTT. The V and J genes are TRBV7-2 and TRBJ1-3; 10 bases fit TRBD1. CDR3 length: 16 amino acids. Germline assignment: CDR1 SGHTA and CDR2 FQGNSA. V lost 2 bases, J lost 4 bases, and 5 bases stayed unmatched.

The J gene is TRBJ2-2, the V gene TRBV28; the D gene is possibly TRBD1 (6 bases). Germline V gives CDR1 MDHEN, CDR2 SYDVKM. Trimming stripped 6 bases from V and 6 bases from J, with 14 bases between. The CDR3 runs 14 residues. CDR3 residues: CASSPQGLAGELFF. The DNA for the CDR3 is TGTGCCAGCAGCCCACAGGGTTTGGCCGGGGAGCTGTTTTTT.

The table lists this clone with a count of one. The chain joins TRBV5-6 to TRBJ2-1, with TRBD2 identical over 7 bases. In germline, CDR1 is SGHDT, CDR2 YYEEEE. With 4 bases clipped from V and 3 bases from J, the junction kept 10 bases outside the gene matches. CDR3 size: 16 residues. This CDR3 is CASSQSSGLFYNEQFF. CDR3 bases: TGTGCCAGCAGCCAATCTAGCGGACTCTTCTACAATGAGCAGTTCTTC. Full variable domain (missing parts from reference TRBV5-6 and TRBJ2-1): DAGVTQSPTHLIKTRGQQVTLRCSPKSGHDTVSWYQQALGQGPQFIFQYYEEEERQRGNFPDRFSGHQFPNYSSELNVNALLLGDSALYLCASSQSSGLFYNEQFFGPGTRLTVL.

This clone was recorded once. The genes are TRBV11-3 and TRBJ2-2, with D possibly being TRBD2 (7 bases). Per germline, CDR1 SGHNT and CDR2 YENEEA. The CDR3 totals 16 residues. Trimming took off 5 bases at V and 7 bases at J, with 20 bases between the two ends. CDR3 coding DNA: TGTGCCAGCAGCCCCTGGGGGGGGCGACAAAGCGGGGAGCTGTTTTTT. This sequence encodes CASSPWGGRQSGELFF.

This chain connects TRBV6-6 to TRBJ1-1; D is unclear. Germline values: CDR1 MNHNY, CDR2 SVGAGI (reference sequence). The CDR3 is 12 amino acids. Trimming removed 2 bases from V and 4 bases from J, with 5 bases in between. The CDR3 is CASSYGSTEAFF. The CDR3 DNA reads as TGTGCCAGCAGTTACGGGAGCACTGAAGCTTTCTTT.